The clone carrying this TCR beta chain is a singleton in its sample. Its cognate antigen is unknown. Primers included in the PCR were 60 Vbeta and 13 Jbeta primers. Clones were sequenced by immunoSEQ multiplex PCR, and TCRdb holds only the in-frame ones, with some missing. The table has about 140,000 clones, 60% to 75% seen once. The data originate from a study of cytomegalovirus exposure and HLA in healthy donors. Findings and caveats of the study: Certain indistinguishable V segments, among them TRBV6-2 and TRBV6-3, were excluded. There was a cluster of highly shared sequence variants that was likely a sequencing artifact. Several of the most significant clusters appeared linked to common viral pathogens, based on a later analysis.

The V gene's germline CDR1 is SGHDN and CDR2 FVKESK. V lost 3 bases, J lost 4 bases, and 6 bases stayed unmatched. The CDR3 length is 15 residues. Healthy donors of bone marrow made up the group. This receptor was obtained from a human donor in good health. The sequenced material came from PBMCs. J is TRBJ2-1 and V is TRBV14; 7 nucleotides line up with TRBD2. CDR3 loop: CASSHAGVAYNEQFF. CDR3 nucleotide sequence: TGTGCCAGCAGCCACGCGGGAGTGGCTTACAATGAGCAGTTCTTC. Supplemented by reference TRBV14 and TRBJ2-1, the full variable domain reads EAGVTQFPSHSVIEKGQTVTLRCDPISGHDNLYWYRRVMGKEIKFLLHFVKESKQDESGMPNNRFLAERTGGTYSTLKVQPAELEDSGVYFCASSHAGVAYNEQFFGPGTRLTVL.